This TCR beta chain was identified in a study of graft-versus-host responses after intestinal transplantation. On the study more broadly: Every one of the recipients received anti-thymocyte globulin induction and afterwards took tacrolimus and steroids for about 3 years. Study-wide points: Marrow from the recipient contained GvH clones, some of which had appeared first in ileum or blood. Among circulating GvH clones, peak levels were associated with early post-transplant declines in HvG clones. High graft-versus-host to host-versus-graft clonal ratios were found in allografts of patients who had graft-donor T cell macrochimerism.

Comments on this clone: Antigen specificity is unknown.

J was trimmed by 0 bases and V by 4 bases; bases with no gene match: 4. From germline, CDR1 is MGHRA and CDR2 YSYEKL. The CDR3 has 15 amino acids. Processed graft tissue released its intraepithelial and lamina propria lymphocytes. The repertoire was sequenced with immunoSEQ multiplex PCR; TCRdb's copy has only in-frame clones and lacks some. The sample records about 9,600 clones, over 70% being singletons. The material was ileum tissue, obtained about 430 days after intestinal transplantation. The receptor's source is a human patient who received an intestinal transplant, so some T cells may come from the graft donor. The genes are TRBV4-1 and TRBJ2-3, with 7 bases aligning to TRBD2. CDR3 region: CASSPSGGSTDTQYF. The CDR3 nucleotides are TGCGCCAGCAGCCCCTCGGGGGGTAGCACAGATACGCAGTATTTT.